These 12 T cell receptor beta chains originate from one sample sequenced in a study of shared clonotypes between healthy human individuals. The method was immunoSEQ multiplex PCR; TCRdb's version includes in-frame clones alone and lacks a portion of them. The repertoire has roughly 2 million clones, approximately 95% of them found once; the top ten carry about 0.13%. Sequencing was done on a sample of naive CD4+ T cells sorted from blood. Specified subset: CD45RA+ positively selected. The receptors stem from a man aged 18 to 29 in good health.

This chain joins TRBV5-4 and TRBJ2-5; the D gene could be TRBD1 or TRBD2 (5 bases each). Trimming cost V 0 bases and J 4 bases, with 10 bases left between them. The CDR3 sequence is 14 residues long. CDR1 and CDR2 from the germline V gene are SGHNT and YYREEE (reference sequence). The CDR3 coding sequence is TGTGCCAGCAGCTTGGTAGAGGGACGAGAGACCCAGTACTTC. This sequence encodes CASSLVEGRETQYF.

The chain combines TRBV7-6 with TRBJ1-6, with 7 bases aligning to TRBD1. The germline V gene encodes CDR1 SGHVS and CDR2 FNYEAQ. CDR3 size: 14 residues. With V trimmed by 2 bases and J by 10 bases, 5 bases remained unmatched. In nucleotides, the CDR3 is TGTGCCAGCAGCTTATCCACAGGGGAATCACCCCTCCACTTT. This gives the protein CASSLSTGESPLHF. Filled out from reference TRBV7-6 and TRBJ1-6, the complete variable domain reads GAGVSQSPRYKVTKRGQDVALRCDPISGHVSLYWYRQALGQGPEFLTYFNYEAQQDKSGLPNDRFSAERPEGSISTLTIQRTEQRDSAMYRCASSLSTGESPLHFGNGTRLTVT.

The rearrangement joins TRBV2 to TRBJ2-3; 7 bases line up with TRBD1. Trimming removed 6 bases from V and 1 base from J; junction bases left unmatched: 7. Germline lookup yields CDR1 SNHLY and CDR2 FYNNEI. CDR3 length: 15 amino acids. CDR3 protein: CASSDRVSGTDTQYF. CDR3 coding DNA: TGTGCCAGCAGCGACAGGGTGTCGGGCACAGATACGCAGTATTTT.

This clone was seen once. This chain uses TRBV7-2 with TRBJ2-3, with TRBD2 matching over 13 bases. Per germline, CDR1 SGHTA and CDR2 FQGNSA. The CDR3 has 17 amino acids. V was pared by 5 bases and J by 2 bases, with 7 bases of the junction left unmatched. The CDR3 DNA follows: TGTGCCAGCAGCCCTACTAGCGGGAGGGCAAACACAGATACGCAGTATTTT. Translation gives CASSPTSGRANTDTQYF.

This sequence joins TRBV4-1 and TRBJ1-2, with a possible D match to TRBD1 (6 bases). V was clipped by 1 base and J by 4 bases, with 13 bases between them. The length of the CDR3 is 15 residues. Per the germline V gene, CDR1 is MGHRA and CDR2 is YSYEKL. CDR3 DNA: TGCGCCAGCAGCCAAGGGGGGGACACACTCTATGGCTACACCTTC. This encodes CASSQGGDTLYGYTF.

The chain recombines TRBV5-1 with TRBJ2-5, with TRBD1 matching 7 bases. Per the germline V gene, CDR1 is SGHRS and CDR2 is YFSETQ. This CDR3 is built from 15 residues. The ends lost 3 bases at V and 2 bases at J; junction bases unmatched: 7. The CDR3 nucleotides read TGCGCCAGCAGCTCTACAGGGGACCGACAAGAGACCCAGTACTTC. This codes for CASSSTGDRQETQYF.

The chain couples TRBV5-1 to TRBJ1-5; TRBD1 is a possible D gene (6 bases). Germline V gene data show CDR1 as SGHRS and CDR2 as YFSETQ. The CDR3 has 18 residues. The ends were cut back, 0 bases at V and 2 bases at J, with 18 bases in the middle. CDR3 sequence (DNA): TGCGCCAGCAGCTTGGCTGGCCCAGGGGCATTAGGCAATCAGCCCCAGCATTTT. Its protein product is CASSLAGPGALGNQPQHF.

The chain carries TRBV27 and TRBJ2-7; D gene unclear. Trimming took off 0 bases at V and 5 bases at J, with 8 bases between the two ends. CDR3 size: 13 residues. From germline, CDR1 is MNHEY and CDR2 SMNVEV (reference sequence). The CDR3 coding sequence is TGTGCCAGCAGTTTATCTCCCCAGGACGAGCAGTACTTC. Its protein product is CASSLSPQDEQYF.

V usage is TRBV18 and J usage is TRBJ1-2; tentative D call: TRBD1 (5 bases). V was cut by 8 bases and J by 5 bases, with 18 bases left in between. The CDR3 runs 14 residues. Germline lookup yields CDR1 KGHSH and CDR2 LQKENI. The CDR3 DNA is TGTGCCAGCGCCACCGGGGGGTTAGGATATGGCTACACCTTC. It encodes CASATGGLGYGYTF.

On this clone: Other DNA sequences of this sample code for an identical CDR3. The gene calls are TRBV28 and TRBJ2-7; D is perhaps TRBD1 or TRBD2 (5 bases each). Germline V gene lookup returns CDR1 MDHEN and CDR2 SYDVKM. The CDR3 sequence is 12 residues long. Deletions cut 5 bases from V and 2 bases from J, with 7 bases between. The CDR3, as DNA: TGTGCCAGCAGTGGGGGACCCTACGAGCAGTACTTC. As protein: CASSGGPYEQYF.

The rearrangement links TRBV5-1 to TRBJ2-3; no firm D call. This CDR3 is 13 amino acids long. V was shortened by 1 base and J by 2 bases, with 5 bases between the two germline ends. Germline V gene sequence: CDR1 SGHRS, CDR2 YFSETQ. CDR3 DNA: TGCGCCAGCAGCTTGCAGATCACAGATACGCAGTATTTT. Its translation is CASSLQITDTQYF.

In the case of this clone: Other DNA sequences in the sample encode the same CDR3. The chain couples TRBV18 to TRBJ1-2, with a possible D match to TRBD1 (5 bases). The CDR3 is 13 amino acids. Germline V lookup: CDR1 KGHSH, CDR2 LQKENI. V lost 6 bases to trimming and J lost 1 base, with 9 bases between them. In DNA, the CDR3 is TGTGCCAGCTCTCGCGACAGTAACTATGGCTACACCTTC. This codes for CASSRDSNYGYTF.